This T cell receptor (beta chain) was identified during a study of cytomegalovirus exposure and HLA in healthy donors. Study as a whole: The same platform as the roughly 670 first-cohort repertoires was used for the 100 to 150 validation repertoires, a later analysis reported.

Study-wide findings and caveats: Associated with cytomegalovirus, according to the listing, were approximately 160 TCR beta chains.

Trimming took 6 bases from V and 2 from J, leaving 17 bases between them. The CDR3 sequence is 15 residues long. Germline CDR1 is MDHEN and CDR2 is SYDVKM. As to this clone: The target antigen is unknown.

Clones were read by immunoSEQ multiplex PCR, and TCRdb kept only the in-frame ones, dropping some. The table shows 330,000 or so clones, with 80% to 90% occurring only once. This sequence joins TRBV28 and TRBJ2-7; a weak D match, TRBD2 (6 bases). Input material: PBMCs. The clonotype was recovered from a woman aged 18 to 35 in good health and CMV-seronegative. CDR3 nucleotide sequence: TGTGCCAGCAGCCAAGGTGTGGCGGGGACCTACGAGCAGTACTTC. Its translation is CASSQGVAGTYEQYF.